The 20 T cell receptor beta chains given below trace back to one sample, sequenced in a study of T-cell memory formation after mild COVID-19. Each CDR3 protein gets one entry after TCRdb re-called the 5' RACE reads with MiXCR. Found here are approximately 350,000 distinct CDR3 sequences, approximately 27% of them singletons; the top ten hold approximately 12%. Sequencing was carried out using PBMCs or a T cell subset sorted from them (not recorded which). These receptors all come from an adult woman who had mild COVID-19 (a few samples of this study predate the infection). Cell type and time point are not known.

In this sample, this clonotype turned up a few times. The chain combines TRBV4-2 with TRBJ2-3, with unresolved D. In germline, CDR1 is LGHNA, CDR2 YNFKEQ. V lost 0 bases, J lost 3 bases, and 10 bases lay in between. The length of the CDR3 is 15 residues. CDR3 coding DNA: TGTGCCAGCAGCCAAGATAGTTCGCGTACAGATACGCAGTATTTT. Translation gives CASSQDSSRTDTQYF.

The V call is TRBV12-3 or TRBV12-4, the J call TRBJ2-3; 13 bases map to TRBD2. V was pared by 7 bases and J by 4 bases, with 5 bases of the junction left unmatched. The CDR3 has 15 amino acids. This CDR3 reads CASITGLAGSDTQYF. The CDR3 bases are TGTGCCAGCATCACGGGACTAGCGGGATCAGATACGCAGTATTTT.

The rearrangement links TRBV2 to TRBJ2-4; 12 bases map to TRBD2. The germline CDR1 and CDR2 sequences are SNHLY and FYNNEI. The length of the CDR3 is 19 residues. With 0 bases clipped from V and 0 bases from J, the junction kept 6 bases outside the gene matches. CDR3 protein: CASSEAGRTSGIAKNIQYF. CDR3 in DNA: TGTGCCAGCAGTGAAGCGGGAAGGACTAGCGGGATAGCCAAAAACATTCAGTACTTC.

The chain links TRBV6-2 or TRBV6-3 to TRBJ2-7; TRBD1 is a possible D gene (6 bases). The CDR3 loop spans 17 amino acids. Germline-derived CDR1 and CDR2 are MNHEY and SVGEGT. Deletions cut 8 bases from V and 0 bases from J, with 23 bases between. In nucleotides, the CDR3 is TGTGCCAGCGGGCTCAGGGGCCGAGGCTCGAGCTCCTACGAGCAGTACTTC. Its protein product is CASGLRGRGSSSYEQYF.

V and J are TRBV12-3 or TRBV12-4 and TRBJ1-6; D is undetermined. V lost 6 bases and J lost 10, with 10 bases in between. The CDR3 extends over 12 amino acids. CDR3 residues: CASRKSGSPLHF. For the CDR3, the DNA is TGTGCCAGCAGAAAAAGCGGCTCACCCCTCCACTTT.

The table lists this clonotype with a few counts. V and J are TRBV7-9 and TRBJ1-1; a possible D gene is TRBD1 (6 bases). V was shortened by 5 bases and J by 1 base, with 14 bases between the two germline ends. This CDR3 spans 15 amino acids. Germline CDR1 and CDR2: SEHNR and FQNEAQ (reference sequence). The CDR3 DNA reads TGTGCCAGCAGCCCCTCGGGGGGCGGGAACACTGAAGCTTTCTTT. Protein product: CASSPSGGGNTEAFF.

The chain links TRBV11-1 to TRBJ1-2; D ambiguous. The germline V gene has CDR1 SGHAT and CDR2 FQDESV (reference sequence). V shed 10 bases and J shed 6 bases, with 9 bases lying between them. The CDR3 consists of 10 residues. CDR3 residues: CATHENGYTF. In DNA form, the CDR3 reads TGTGCCACCCACGAAAATGGCTACACCTTC.

This clonotype was seen once. V and J are TRBV6-2 or TRBV6-3 and TRBJ2-7; D is perhaps TRBD1 or TRBD2 (5 bases each). Looked up from germline, CDR1 is MNHEY and CDR2 is SVGEGT. The CDR3 contains 15 residues. Trimming left V 0 bases short and J 2 bases short, with 11 bases between. CDR3 residues: CASSYSGTLAYEQYF. Written as DNA, the CDR3 is TGTGCCAGCAGTTACTCGGGGACCCTGGCCTACGAGCAGTACTTC.

J is TRBJ2-5 and V is TRBV6-5, with 9 bases lining up with TRBD2. V was pared by 5 bases and J by 4 bases, with 14 bases of the junction left unmatched. Germline assignment: CDR1 MNHEY and CDR2 SVGAGI. The CDR3 has 17 residues. Here the CDR3 DNA reads TGTGCCAGCAGTACATCAAACCTGGCGGGGGGGCGAGAGACCCAGTACTTC. It translates to CASSTSNLAGGRETQYF.

This CDR3 is CASSPWKWGGDTIYF. CDR3 DNA sequence: TGTGCCAGCAGCCCCTGGAAGTGGGGTGGGGACACCATATATTTT. The chain employs TRBV7-9 and TRBJ1-3, with no clear D. Per the germline V gene, CDR1 is SEHNR and CDR2 is FQNEAQ (reference sequence). CDR3 length equals 15 residues. Deletions cut 5 bases from V and 8 bases from J, with 19 bases between.

The genes are TRBV5-1 and TRBJ2-7, with D possibly matching TRBD1 (5 bases). V lost 0 bases to trimming and J lost 0 bases, with 13 bases between them. This CDR3 has 16 amino acids. In germline, CDR1 is SGHRS, CDR2 YFSETQ. In DNA, the CDR3 is TGCGCCAGCAGCTTGGCAGGGTCCCAAATCTCCTACGAGCAGTACTTC. It yields the protein CASSLAGSQISYEQYF.

The chain is built from TRBV6-1 and TRBJ2-4; TRBD1 or TRBD2 may be the D gene (5 bases each). Germline V lookup: CDR1 MNHNS, CDR2 SASEGT. Trimming removed 6 bases at V and 8 bases at J, with 17 bases between. The CDR3 spans 14 residues. CDR3 bases: TGTGCCAGCAGGGGGGACCTTTCTGGAGACATTCAGTACTTC. Its translation: CASRGDLSGDIQYF.

This clonotype was detected a few times. The rearrangement links TRBV19 to TRBJ2-7; TRBD1 aligns across 8 bases. Trimming at V came to 6 bases and at J to 4 bases, leaving 17 bases not matched to a gene. The CDR3 runs 17 residues. The V gene's germline CDR1 is LNHDA and CDR2 SQIVND (reference sequence). The CDR3: CASSPGTGVTGVYEQYF. The CDR3 DNA is TGTGCCAGTAGCCCAGGGACGGGAGTGACAGGGGTATACGAGCAGTACTTC.

This clonotype showed up just a few times. The V gene is TRBV27, the J gene TRBJ1-6, with D unclear. The CDR3 covers 14 residues. The V gene lost 3 bases and the J gene lost 8 bases, with 11 bases spanning the gap. The germline gives CDR1 MNHEY, CDR2 SMNVEV (reference sequence). The CDR3 sequence is CASSLRATHSPLHF. CDR3 DNA: TGTGCCAGCAGTTTGCGGGCCACTCATTCACCCCTCCACTTT.

The rearrangement uses TRBV20-1 and TRBJ2-2; D tentatively fits TRBD1 or TRBD2 (5 bases each). The CDR3 is 14 amino acids. Between the trimmed V and J ends, which lost 3 bases and 0 bases, there was a span of 8 bases. In germline, CDR1 is DFQATT, CDR2 SNEGSKA (reference sequence). This chain's CDR3 is CSARGTANTGELFF. The CDR3 DNA follows: TGCAGTGCTAGGGGGACGGCGAACACCGGGGAGCTGTTTTTT.

This clonotype has more than one count but fewer than ten. This chain uses TRBV2 with TRBJ2-2, with D hard to call. The germline V gene has CDR1 SNHLY and CDR2 FYNNEI. The CDR3 extends over 14 amino acids. V lost 5 bases and J 1 base, leaving 8 bases between the germline ends. For the CDR3, the DNA is TGTGCCAGCAGTCCCGGACGGAACACCGGGGAGCTGTTTTTT. Translated: CASSPGRNTGELFF.

This clonotype was counted only a few times. The chain couples TRBV4-3 to TRBJ2-7; weak D call: TRBD1 (7 bases). V lost 4 bases and J 7 bases, leaving 14 bases between the germline ends. The germline CDR1 and CDR2 sequences are LGHNA and YSLEER. The CDR3 contains 13 residues. The CDR3 DNA follows: TGCGCCAGCAGCCCGCTGACAGGGAGGGAGCAGTACTTC. This sequence encodes CASSPLTGREQYF.

This clonotype has only a few counts. The rearrangement uses TRBV7-9 and TRBJ2-1, with D uncertain. In germline, CDR1 is SEHNR, CDR2 FQNEAQ (reference sequence). CDR3 length equals 17 residues. The V gene lost 5 bases and the J gene lost 1 base, with 18 bases spanning the gap. The CDR3: CASSTTGSRSSYNEQFF. In nucleotides, the CDR3 is TGTGCCAGCAGCACGACGGGTAGCCGGAGTTCCTACAATGAGCAGTTCTTC.

The rearrangement joins TRBV15 to TRBJ2-7, with TRBD1 matching 10 bases. Germline V gene sequence: CDR1 LNHNV, CDR2 YYDKDF (reference sequence). The junction had 2 bases not matched to a gene; V was cut back by 0 bases and J by 6 bases. This CDR3 comprises 14 residues. Here the CDR3 DNA reads TGTGCCACCAGCAGAGAGGGACAGGGGTCCGAGCAGTACTTC. It encodes CATSREGQGSEQYF. The variable domain in full, with the rest retrieved from reference TRBV15 and TRBJ2-7, is DAMVIQNPRYQVTQFGKPVTLSCSQTLNHNVMYWYQQKSSQAPKLLFHYYDKDFNNEADTPDNFQSRRPNTSFCFLDIRSPGLGDTAMYLCATSREGQGSEQYFGPGTRLTVT.

V is TRBV9 and J is TRBJ2-7, with 9 bases that match TRBD2. CDR3 length: 15 residues. Germline-derived CDR1 and CDR2 are SGDLS and YYNGEE. J lost 2 bases, V lost 6 bases, and 9 bases had no gene match. CDR3 nucleotide sequence: TGTGCCAGCACCCCGGCGGCGGGGGGGCCCTACGAGCAGTACTTC. Translating it yields CASTPAAGGPYEQYF.